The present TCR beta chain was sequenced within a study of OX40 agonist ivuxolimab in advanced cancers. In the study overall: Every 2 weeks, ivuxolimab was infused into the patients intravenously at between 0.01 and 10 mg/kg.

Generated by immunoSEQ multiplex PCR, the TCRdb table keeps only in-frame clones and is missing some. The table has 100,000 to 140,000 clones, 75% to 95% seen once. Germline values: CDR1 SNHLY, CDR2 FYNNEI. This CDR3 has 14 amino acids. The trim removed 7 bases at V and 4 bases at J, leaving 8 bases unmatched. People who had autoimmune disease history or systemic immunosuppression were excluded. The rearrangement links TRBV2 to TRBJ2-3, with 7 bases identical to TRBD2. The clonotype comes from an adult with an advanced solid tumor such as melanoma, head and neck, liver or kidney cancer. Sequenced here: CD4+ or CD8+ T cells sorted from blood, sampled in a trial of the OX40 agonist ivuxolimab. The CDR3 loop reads CASTGGGPPDTQYF. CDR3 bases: TGTGCCAGCACGGGGGGAGGGCCCCCAGATACGCAGTATTTT.